These 23 T cell receptor beta chains were sequenced from one sample in a study of blood T cell repertoires in COVID-19. Profiling relied on immunoSEQ multiplex PCR, and the TCRdb table lists in-frame clones only, not all of them. The sample holds hundreds of thousands of clones, roughly 89% seen once. Sequenced material: peripheral blood. The receptors come from a man between 18 and 35 years old with COVID-19, enrolled during active disease.

The chain uses TRBV29-1 and TRBJ2-1, with D possibly TRBD1 on 6 matching bases. The ends were cut back, 4 bases at V and 3 bases at J, with 13 bases in the middle. The V gene's germline CDR1 is SQVTM and CDR2 ANQGSEA. The length of the CDR3 is 14 residues. CDR3 nucleotides: TGCAGCGTTGGGGGGCGGGCCTTCTACAATGAGCAGTTCTTC. This codes for CSVGGRAFYNEQFF.

The chain couples TRBV2 to TRBJ2-1; tentative D call: TRBD2 (6 bases). The CDR3 spans 15 residues. Per the germline V gene, CDR1 is SNHLY and CDR2 is FYNNEI. The germline V and J ends were trimmed by 8 bases and 7 bases, with 21 bases remaining between them. The DNA for the CDR3 is TGTGCCAGCTTTATAGCGGCACCTCCCCGGAATGAGCAGTTCTTC. Translation: CASFIAAPPRNEQFF.

The chain links TRBV4-1 to TRBJ2-1; TRBD2 might be the D (7 bases). Trimming shortened V by 1 base and J by 9 bases, and 19 bases separated the two germline ends. CDR1 MGHRA and CDR2 YSYEKL come from the germline V gene. The CDR3 has 16 residues. CDR3 amino acids: CASSQVGGRLSSEQFF. The CDR3 nucleotides are TGCGCCAGCAGCCAAGTGGGGGGGCGTTTGTCGTCTGAGCAGTTCTTC.

This clone was seen a few times. The chain employs TRBV27 and TRBJ1-2; weak D call: TRBD1 (6 bases). The CDR3 runs to 16 residues. The germline V and J ends were trimmed by 0 bases and 1 base, with 12 bases remaining between them. Germline assignment: CDR1 MNHEY and CDR2 SMNVEV (reference sequence). CDR3 protein: CASSLSGDRLNYGYTF. CDR3 coding DNA: TGTGCCAGCAGTTTATCAGGAGACAGGCTTAACTATGGCTACACCTTC.

This chain joins TRBV2 and TRBJ1-1, with 7 bases aligning to TRBD1. The CDR3 runs to 12 residues. V was pared by 6 bases and J by 6 bases, with 4 bases of the junction left unmatched. CDR1 is SNHLY, CDR2 FYNNEI, per germline. The CDR3 is CASSKGGPEAFF. The CDR3, as DNA: TGTGCCAGCAGCAAAGGGGGCCCTGAAGCTTTCTTT.

Note on this clone: Other DNA sequences within the sample encode an identical CDR3. The chain has TRBV19 and TRBJ2-2, with D perhaps matching TRBD2 (5 bases). The CDR3 spans 14 residues. Germline-derived CDR1 and CDR2 are LNHDA and SQIVND (reference sequence). V lost 3 bases and J 6 bases, leaving 11 bases between the germline ends. DNA of the CDR3: TGTGCCAGTAGTATGGGTGGAGGACCCGGGGAGCTGTTTTTT. The encoded protein is CASSMGGGPGELFF.

The rearrangement joins TRBV6-6 to TRBJ2-7; D is unclear. The CDR3 is 15 amino acids. Trimming removed 2 bases from V and 2 bases from J, with 13 bases in between. The germline V gene has CDR1 MNHNY and CDR2 SVGAGI (reference sequence). CDR3 sequence reads: CASSYVAGQTYEQYF. The CDR3 DNA reads TGTGCCAGCAGTTACGTTGCAGGCCAAACCTACGAGCAGTACTTC.

The chain is built from TRBV5-6 and TRBJ1-4; the match to TRBD1 covers 7 bases. CDR3 length: 14 amino acids. Germline trimming cut 4 bases from V and 7 bases from J; bases unmatched to any gene: 7. Germline lookup yields CDR1 SGHDT and CDR2 YYEEEE. The CDR3 DNA reads as TGTGCCAGCAGCCCAGACAGGGTTGGTGAAAAACTGTTTTTT. Amino acids: CASSPDRVGEKLFF.

The CDR3 DNA reads as TGTGCCAGCAAGCTCAGCGGAGTTTACAATGAGCAGTTCTTC. It codes for CASKLSGVYNEQFF. The chain combines TRBV27 with TRBJ2-1, with D tentatively TRBD2 (5 bases). Trimming cost V 7 bases and J 4 bases, with 14 bases left between them. Germline V gives CDR1 MNHEY, CDR2 SMNVEV (reference sequence). This CDR3 has 14 residues.

The chain employs TRBV5-1 and TRBJ2-3; the match to TRBD2 covers 12 bases. The CDR3 is 15 residues long. Unmatched junction bases numbered 4, after V lost 2 bases and J lost 6 bases. CDR1 is SGHRS, CDR2 YFSETQ, per germline. Here the CDR3 DNA reads TGCGCCAGCAGCTTAATCGGGACTAGCGGGGATACGCAGTATTTT. This encodes CASSLIGTSGDTQYF.

CDR3 sequence reads: CAISEGVGTGELFF. CDR3 sequence (DNA): TGTGCCATCAGTGAAGGGGTCGGCACCGGGGAGCTGTTTTTT. This sequence joins TRBV10-3 and TRBJ2-2, with D perhaps TRBD1 (5 bases). The CDR3 is 14 residues long. The germline gives CDR1 ENHRY, CDR2 SYGVKD. V was pared by 3 bases and J by 4 bases, with 9 bases between.

This clone has only a few counts. V usage is TRBV25-1 and J usage is TRBJ2-7, with D possibly being TRBD1 (6 bases). The CDR3 is 17 residues long. V shed 6 bases and J shed 2 bases, with 23 bases lying between them. The germline V gene has CDR1 MGHDK and CDR2 SYGVNS. The CDR3 reads CASSPTDRPSETYEQYF. CDR3 DNA: TGTGCCAGCAGCCCTACGGACAGACCCTCAGAAACCTACGAGCAGTACTTC.

The gene calls are TRBV3-1 (or the pseudogene TRBV3-2) and TRBJ2-3; D call uncertain. Trimming left V 0 bases short and J 9 bases short, with 13 bases between. The CDR3 has 14 residues. Germline CDR1 and CDR2: LGHDT and YNNKEL (reference sequence). CDR3 loop: CASSQDNPPETQYF. The CDR3 DNA is TGTGCCAGCAGCCAAGATAACCCCCCCGAGACGCAGTATTTT.

The CDR3 loop reads CAWALGRKNIQYF. DNA of the CDR3: TGTGCCTGGGCCCTCGGCAGGAAAAACATTCAGTACTTC. The chain joins TRBV30 to TRBJ2-4; D is unresolved. Germline V CDR1 and CDR2: GTSNPN, SVGIG (reference sequence). The CDR3 extends over 13 amino acids. Trimming cost V 5 bases and J 4 bases, with 12 bases left between them.

The V and J genes are TRBV14 and TRBJ1-4, with 7 bases matching TRBD1. After removal of 3 bases from V and 4 bases from J, the junction contained 5 bases not matched to a gene. This CDR3 comprises 15 residues. Germline V CDR1 and CDR2: SGHDN, FVKESK. The CDR3 loop is CASSQTGSINEKLFF. The CDR3 DNA reads as TGTGCCAGCAGCCAGACAGGGTCAATTAATGAAAAACTGTTTTTT.

V and J are TRBV5-1 and TRBJ2-2; D might be TRBD2 (5 bases). The CDR3 has 14 amino acids. The germline CDR1 and CDR2 sequences are SGHRS and YFSETQ. Between the trimmed V and J ends, which lost 1 base and 7 bases, there was a span of 11 bases. DNA for the CDR3: TGCGCCAGCAGCTTGACAGCGGAATTCGGGGAGCTGTTTTTT. Its protein is CASSLTAEFGELFF. Full variable domain (missing parts from reference TRBV5-1 and TRBJ2-2): KAGVTQTPRYLIKTRGQQVTLSCSPISGHRSVSWYQQTPGQGLQFLFEYFSETQRNKGNFPGRFSGRQFSNSRSEMNVSTLELGDSALYLCASSLTAEFGELFFGEGSRLTVL.

V gene TRBV27 combines with J gene TRBJ1-6; the D is unclear. The V gene's germline CDR1 is MNHEY and CDR2 SMNVEV (reference sequence). The CDR3 is made up of 12 amino acids. V lost 4 bases and J lost 8, with 6 bases in between. CDR3 coding DNA: TGTGCCAGCAGTTCCCTAGATTCACCCCTCCACTTT. The encoded protein is CASSSLDSPLHF.

The J gene is TRBJ2-1, the V gene TRBV28; perhaps TRBD2 as D (5 bases). This CDR3 has 15 amino acids. V was clipped by 11 bases and J by 0 bases, with 17 bases between them. Germline V gene data show CDR1 as MDHEN and CDR2 as SYDVKM. CDR3 region: CAAGPVRSSYNEQFF. The DNA of the CDR3 is TGTGCCGCGGGCCCGGTCAGGAGCTCCTACAATGAGCAGTTCTTC.

This chain links TRBV24-1 with TRBJ2-2; no clear D gene. V dropped 4 bases and J dropped 3 bases, with 8 bases sitting between them. The length of the CDR3 is 14 residues. CDR1 is KGHDR and CDR2 is SFDVKD in the germline V gene. CDR3 region: CATSDRHYTGELFF. The DNA of the CDR3 is TGTGCCACCAGTGACCGACACTACACCGGGGAGCTGTTTTTT.

The V and J genes are TRBV7-9 and TRBJ2-3, with D possibly matching TRBD2 (5 bases). The CDR3 runs 14 residues. From germline, CDR1 is SEHNR and CDR2 FQNEAQ (reference sequence). The V and J ends lost 4 bases and 5 bases respectively, with 13 bases between them. DNA of the CDR3: TGTGCCAGCAGCTATCACAACCGGGGAGATACGCAGTATTTT. This codes for CASSYHNRGDTQYF.

V and J are TRBV29-1 and TRBJ1-2; 7 bases map to TRBD1. The CDR3 covers 13 residues. The germline V gene encodes CDR1 SQVTM and CDR2 ANQGSEA. V lost 7 bases to trimming and J lost 6 bases; unmatched junction nucleotides: 11. The CDR3, as DNA: TGCAGCGCCCTGACAGGGAGAGAAAATGGCTACACCTTC. It codes for CSALTGRENGYTF. Variable domain in full (rest from reference TRBV29-1 and TRBJ1-2): SAVISQKPSRDICQRGTSLTIQCQVDSQVTMMFWYRQQPGQSLTLIATANQGSEATYESGFVIDKFPISRPNLTFSTLTVSNMSPEDSSIYLCSALTGRENGYTFGSGTRLTVV.

The chain carries TRBV2 and TRBJ2-3; TRBD2 agrees at 14 bases. CDR1 SNHLY and CDR2 FYNNEI come from the germline V gene. The CDR3 runs to 15 residues. V lost 4 bases, J lost 6 bases, and 3 bases stayed unmatched. The CDR3 DNA reads TGTGCCAGCAGTGGGGGACTAGCGGGGGTTGATACGCAGTATTTT. Its protein is CASSGGLAGVDTQYF.

This sequence joins TRBV19 and TRBJ1-5; 7 bases align to TRBD1. The germline gives CDR1 LNHDA, CDR2 SQIVND (reference sequence). The CDR3 consists of 14 residues. J lost 4 bases, V lost 5 bases, and 5 bases had no gene match. In DNA, the CDR3 is TGTGCCAGTAGTCGAGGGACAGATAATCAGCCCCAGCATTTT. Translating gives CASSRGTDNQPQHF.